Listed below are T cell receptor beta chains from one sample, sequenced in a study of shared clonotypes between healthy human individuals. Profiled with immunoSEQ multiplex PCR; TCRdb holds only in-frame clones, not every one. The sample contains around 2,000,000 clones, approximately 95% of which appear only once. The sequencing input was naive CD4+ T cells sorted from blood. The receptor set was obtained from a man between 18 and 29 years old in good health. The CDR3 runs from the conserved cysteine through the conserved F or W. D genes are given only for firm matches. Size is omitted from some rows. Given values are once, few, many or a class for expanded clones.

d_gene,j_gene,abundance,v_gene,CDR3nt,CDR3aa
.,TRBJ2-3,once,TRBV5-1,TGCGCCAGCGCCAGGGTGGGTGATCAGGATACGCAGTATTTT,CASARVGDQDTQYF
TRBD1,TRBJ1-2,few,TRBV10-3,TGTGCCATCAGTCAAAACAGGGGCACAGGTGGCTACACCTTC,CAISQNRGTGGYTF
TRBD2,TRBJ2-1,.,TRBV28,TGTGCCAGCAATAGCGGGGGCCATTCCTACAATGAGCAGTTCTTC,CASNSGGHSYNEQFF
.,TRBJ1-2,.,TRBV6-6,TGTGCCAGCAGTTACTCGGAGGGAAACCAAATAAATGGCTACACCTTC,CASSYSEGNQINGYTF
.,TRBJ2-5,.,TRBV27,TGTGCCAGCAGTTTGCAGGGGTTTTTAGAGACCCAGTACTTC,CASSLQGFLETQYF
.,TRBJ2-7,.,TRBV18,TGTGCCAGCTCACCAAGGGCAGCCGCCTCCTACGAGCAGTACTTC,CASSPRAAASYEQYF
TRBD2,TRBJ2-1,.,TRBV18,TGTGCCAGCTCACCGTTTCCACGGGAGGGGGGCCCCAATGAGCAGTTCTTC,CASSPFPREGGPNEQFF
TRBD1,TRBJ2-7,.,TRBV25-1,TGTGCCAGCAGTGAACCTACCGGGACAGGGGCCTACGAGCAGTACTTC,CASSEPTGTGAYEQYF
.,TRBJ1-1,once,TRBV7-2,TGTGCCAGCAGCTTAGCCAATTGGGCAGGGGAAGCTTTCTTT,CASSLANWAGEAFF
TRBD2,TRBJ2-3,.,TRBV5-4,TGTGCCAGCAAAAGGCGGGAGGAGGGCACAGATACGCAGTATTTT,CASKRREEGTDTQYF
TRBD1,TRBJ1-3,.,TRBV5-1,TGCGCCAGCAGCTTTGACAGGGCCCCGGGAAACACCATATATTTT,CASSFDRAPGNTIYF
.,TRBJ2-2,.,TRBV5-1,TGCGCCAGCAGCTTGAGGGGCTTGAACACCGGGGAGCTGTTTTTT,CASSLRGLNTGELFF
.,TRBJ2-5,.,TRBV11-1,TGTGCCAGCAGCTCCGAAGGCAGGGAAGAGACCCAGTACTTC,CASSSEGREETQYF
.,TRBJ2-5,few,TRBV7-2,TGTGCCAGCAGCCTCCACCTTCTAGCGATTTCCTTAGGGGAGACCCAGTACTTC,CASSLHLLAISLGETQYF
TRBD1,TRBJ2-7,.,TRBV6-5,TGTGCCAGCAGTTACCGGGACAGGGGGTCCTACGAGCAGTACTTC,CASSYRDRGSYEQYF
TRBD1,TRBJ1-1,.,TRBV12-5,TGTGCTAGTGGTTTGGCCCCGAAGACAGGGAGGAACACTGAAGCTTTCTTT,CASGLAPKTGRNTEAFF
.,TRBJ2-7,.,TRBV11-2,TGTGCCAGCAGCTTAACGGACGGGCATAGCTCCTACGAGCAGTACTTC,CASSLTDGHSSYEQYF
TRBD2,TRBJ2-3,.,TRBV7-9,TGTGCCAGCAGCTACCTAGCGGGGGGCCTGGATACGCAGTATTTT,CASSYLAGGLDTQYF
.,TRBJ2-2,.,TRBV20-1,TGCAGTGCTAGATTGGACGGGGAGCTGTTTTTT,CSARLDGELFF
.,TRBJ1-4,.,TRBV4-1,TGCGCCAGCAGCCAGGAGAACACGGATAATGAAAAACTGTTTTTT,CASSQENTDNEKLFF
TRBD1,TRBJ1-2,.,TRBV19,TGTGCCAGTAGTACCGGGACAGGGAATCTTAACTATGGCTACACCTTC,CASSTGTGNLNYGYTF
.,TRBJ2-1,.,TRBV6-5,TGTGCCAGCAGTAAGAGGGGCTCCAATGAGCAGTTCTTC,CASSKRGSNEQFF
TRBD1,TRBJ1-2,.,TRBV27,TGTGCCAGCAGAGGGACAGGGCGCTATGGCTACACCTTC,CASRGTGRYGYTF
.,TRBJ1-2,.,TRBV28,TGTGCCAGCAGTTCACCAACCCCCCTCGTCCTACGAGGGAGGAACTATGGCTACACCTTC,CASSSPTPLVLRGRNYGYTF
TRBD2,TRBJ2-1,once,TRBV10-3,TGTGCCATCAGTGATTCGAGACTAGCTGATGAGCAGTTCTTC,CAISDSRLADEQFF
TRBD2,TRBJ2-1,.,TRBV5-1,TGCGCCAGCAGCTTGGTTGCGGGAGCGGGCTACAATGAGCAGTTCTTC,CASSLVAGAGYNEQFF
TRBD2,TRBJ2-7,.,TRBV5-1,TGCGCCAGCAGCTACTCTTCTAGCGGGAGGGCCCCCGAGCAGTACTTC,CASSYSSSGRAPEQYF
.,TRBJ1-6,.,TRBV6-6,TGTGCCAGCAGTTCGACCAGGGTGTCTGCTTCACCCCTCCACTTT,CASSSTRVSASPLHF
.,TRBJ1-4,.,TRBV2,TGTGCCAGCAGTGTGTCCTCTACGACTTCTTCGAAGTCCCCTAATGAAAAACTGTTTTTT,CASSVSSTTSSKSPNEKLFF
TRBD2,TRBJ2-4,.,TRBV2,TGTGCCAGCAGTGTAAGGAGGGAGGGGATTCAGTACTTC,CASSVRREGIQYF
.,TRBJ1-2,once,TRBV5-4,TGTGCCAGCAGCGCGGAGACACCTTATGGCTACACCTTC,CASSAETPYGYTF
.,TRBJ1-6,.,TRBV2,TGTGCCAGCAGTACCCAGGGGAATAATTCACCCCTCCACTTT,CASSTQGNNSPLHF
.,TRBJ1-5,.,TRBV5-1,TGCGCCAGCAGCTTGACGGTCGGGGGCAATCAGCCCCAGCATTTT,CASSLTVGGNQPQHF
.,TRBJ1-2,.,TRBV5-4,TGTGCCAGCAGCCTGGACGGATACTATGGCTACACCTTC,CASSLDGYYGYTF
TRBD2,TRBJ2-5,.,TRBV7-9,TGTGCCAGCCGATTTCGCTCTCCACTAGCGCCCGAAGAGACCCAGTACTTC,CASRFRSPLAPEETQYF
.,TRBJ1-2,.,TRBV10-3,TGTGCCACCCCTTCCGCAGGGGAAAACTATGGCTACACCTTC,CATPSAGENYGYTF
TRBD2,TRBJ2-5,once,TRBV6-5,TGTGCCAGCAGTCTCGCCGGGACTAGCGGGGGGGAGTACTTC,CASSLAGTSGGEYF
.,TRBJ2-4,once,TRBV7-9,TGTGCCAGCAGCTTAGCGGCTGGGGGCGACATTCAGTACTTC,CASSLAAGGDIQYF
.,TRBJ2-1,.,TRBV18,TGTGCCAGCTCACCTTCACGGGGGGCGATCAATGAGCAGTTCTTC,CASSPSRGAINEQFF
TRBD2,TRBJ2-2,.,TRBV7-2,TGTGCCAGCAGCCTCCAAAGCGGGAGTGGCACCGGGGAGCTGTTTTTT,CASSLQSGSGTGELFF
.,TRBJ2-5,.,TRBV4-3,TGCGCCAGCAGCCAAGGGGGAGCAGGCCAAGAGACCCAGTACTTC,CASSQGGAGQETQYF
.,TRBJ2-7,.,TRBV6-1,TGTGCCAGCAGTGAAGATACACCTGCGCGCGACGAGCAGTACTTC,CASSEDTPARDEQYF
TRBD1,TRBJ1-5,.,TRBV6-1,TGTGCCAGCAGCACAGGGGAGTGGGGCAATCAGCCCCAGCATTTT,CASSTGEWGNQPQHF
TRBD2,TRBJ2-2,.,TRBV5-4,TGTGCCAGCAGCAAGGGACTAGAGGGCACCGGGGAGCTGTTTTTT,CASSKGLEGTGELFF
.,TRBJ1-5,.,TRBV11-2,TGTGCCAGCAGCTTAGATGGGCGGCGCAATCAGCCCCAGCATTTT,CASSLDGRRNQPQHF
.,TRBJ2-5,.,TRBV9,TGTGCCAGCAGCGGAGTCCCGGGACGGGTCGTGGAGACCCAGTACTTC,CASSGVPGRVVETQYF
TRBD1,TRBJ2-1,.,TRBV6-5,TGTGCCAGCAGTTTTGGGACAGGGGGCATCAATGAGCAGTTCTTC,CASSFGTGGINEQFF
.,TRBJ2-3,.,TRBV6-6,TGTGCCAGCAAGGAGGGGGCGACAGATACGCAGTATTTT,CASKEGATDTQYF
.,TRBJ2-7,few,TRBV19,TGTGCCAGTAGTATAGTAGGGGACGAGCAGTACTTC,CASSIVGDEQYF
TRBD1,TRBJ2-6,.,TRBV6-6,TGTGCCAGTGGGACAGCGAACTCTGGGGCCAACGTCCTGACTTTC,CASGTANSGANVLTF